Listed below are T cell receptor beta chains from one sample, sequenced in a study of T cells in Graves' hyperthyroidism and ophthalmopathy. TCRdb redid the calling of the multiplex PCR reads with MiXCR, one entry per CDR3 protein. Here the sample spans nearly 750,000 distinct CDR3 sequences, 35% being singletons. Material: blood. The receptors come from a woman in her forties with Graves' hyperthyroidism. Each CDR3 is given with its conserved first and last residue. Each record gives: CDR3 protein, J gene, V gene.

CAISESGGQGSNEQYF,TRBJ2-7,TRBV10-3
CAISVNNQPQHF,TRBJ1-5,TRBV10-3
CASEKTMNTEALF,TRBJ1-1,TRBV6-5
CASIQTGLINTEAFF,TRBJ1-1,TRBV6-5
CASTLQGGYTF,TRBJ1-2,TRBV19
CASSSSQGAPSYEQYF,TRBJ2-7,TRBV10-3
CASSPGAEQYF,TRBJ2-7,TRBV7-9
CASSSGEGYEQYF,TRBJ2-7,TRBV7-9
CASSVEGLGTDNSPLHF,TRBJ1-6,TRBV9
CASSDDRGASPLHF,TRBJ1-6,TRBV11-2
CASSFSGAALQETQYF,TRBJ2-5,TRBV25-1
CASSFWPSNQPQHF,TRBJ1-5,TRBV12-3/TRBV12-4
CASSGQEAYEQYF,TRBJ2-7,TRBV7-8
CASSYSTAGQGVYGYTF,TRBJ1-2,TRBV6-5
CASSYRGQPWGGYTF,TRBJ1-2,TRBV7-2
CASSQGQGANEQYF,TRBJ2-7,TRBV9
CASRIDRDRGYGYTF,TRBJ1-2,TRBV12-3/TRBV12-4
CASSEGQGVKDNQPQHF,TRBJ1-5,TRBV2
CAISRTGETGELFF,TRBJ2-2,TRBV10-3
CSASRADSTDTQYF,TRBJ2-3,TRBV20-1
CSARPWKGFDEQYF,TRBJ2-7,TRBV20-1
CSARRGAGAQETQYF,TRBJ2-5,TRBV20-1
CASSFTFGLNYEQYF,TRBJ2-7,TRBV7-2
CSARVPRAGDLFF,TRBJ2-2,TRBV20-1
CASSPGRGLSNQPQHF,TRBJ1-5,TRBV7-2
CASSQAPTLTGELFF,TRBJ2-2,TRBV7-9
CASSLGTGAHNEQFF,-,TRBV7-2